This TCR beta chain was observed in a study of T cells in localized non-small cell lung cancer. This clone counts as large. Its antigen is unknown. Overall study findings and caveats: Investigators sequenced only a single tumor region, leaving heterogeneity possible. The appearance of a median 57 of the top 100 tumor clones was seen in adjacent lung.

Sequenced by immunoSEQ multiplex PCR; TCRdb stores in-frame clones only, minus some. The sample yields 1,000 or so clones, about 40% seen once. CDR1 and CDR2 from the germline V gene are MGHRA and YSYEKL. CDR3 length: 13 amino acids. Trimming stripped 0 bases from V and 6 bases from J, with 8 bases between. This material consisted of normal lung tissue next to the tumor, taken before any cancer treatment. The chain employs TRBV4-1 and TRBJ1-2; D not resolved. The clonotype comes from a man between 40 and 69 years old with stage III lung adenocarcinoma. CDR3 coding DNA: TGCGCCAGCAGCCAAGACCGGGAGGATGGCTACACCTTC. This translates into CASSQDREDGYTF.